The present T cell receptor beta chain was sequenced within a study of blood T cell repertoires in COVID-19. Study-wide background: Sites across the United States, Italy and Spain contributed samples from acute and convalescent COVID-19. Sample material is recorded as cDNA or gDNA derived from T cells, B-cell-depleted T cells, or PBMCs.

In germline, CDR1 is SGDLS, CDR2 YYNGEE. The CDR3 contains 15 residues. V was pared by 1 base and J by 6 bases, with 4 bases of the junction left unmatched. Authors' data handling: Amplified reference gene primers provided the basis for estimating nucleated cell counts. Sequencing used immunoSEQ multiplex PCR; TCRdb keeps in-frame clones, though not all of them. Clonal size and the V and J genes are those of that table, whereas D and trimming came from the DNA. The sample holds some 150,000 clones, 80% to 90% seen once. This TCR derives from a man aged 65 to 85 with acute or convalescent COVID-19. The specimen sequenced was peripheral blood. This chain connects TRBV9 to TRBJ2-1; TRBD2 agrees at 10 bases. The DNA of the CDR3 is TGTGCCAGCAGCGTAAAAGCGGGGGGGTTCAATGAGCAGTTCTTC. Amino acid sequence: CASSVKAGGFNEQFF.